This TCR beta chain was captured in a study of blood T cells in healthy people across ages. With a J-beta primer mix and a sample-barcoded 5' primer, a second PCR ran 7 to 11 cycles. TCRdb itself ran the 5' RACE reads through MiXCR, one entry per CDR3 protein. The table lists fewer than 900,000 distinct CDR3 sequences, more than 40% of them singletons, with around 20% in the top ten. This CDR3 comprises 14 residues. Germline V gene sequence: CDR1 LNHNV, CDR2 YYDKDF (reference sequence). V lost 1 base, J lost 6 bases, and 10 bases lay in between. The sample holds a few counts of this clonotype. Sequenced input: blood. The V and J genes are TRBV15 and TRBJ2-1; no clear D. This sequence originates from a woman in her sixties or seventies in good health. The DNA for the CDR3 is TGTGCCACCAGCAGAGGAAAAACGGTCAATGAGCAGTTCTTC. Translating gives CATSRGKTVNEQFF.